Listed below are T cell receptor beta chains from one sample, sequenced in a study of beta chain features in type 1 diabetes. Generated by immunoSEQ multiplex PCR, the TCRdb table keeps only in-frame clones and is missing some. The sample carries approximately 730,000 clones, roughly 12% recorded once. The sample comprised naive CD4+ T cells from blood. These receptors were taken from a man aged 18 to 30 with type 1 diabetes. The CDR3 runs from the conserved cysteine through the conserved F or W. A D gene is named only where the DNA matches it firmly. Part of the rows lack a size; the others show once, few, many or a class for expanded clones.

V	D	J	size	CDR3	DNA
TRBV7-9	NA	TRBJ1-2	NA	CASSLGMGSTGHGYTF	TGTGCCAGCAGCTTAGGGATGGGTTCGACGGGCCATGGCTACACCTTC
TRBV11-2	NA	TRBJ2-4	NA	CASSAALHENIQYF	TGTGCCAGCAGCGCCGCTCTGCACGAAAACATTCAGTACTTC
TRBV29-1	NA	TRBJ1-1	NA	CSVFAPPAGVNTEAFF	TGCAGCGTTTTTGCCCCCCCGGCCGGGGTCAACACTGAAGCTTTCTTT
TRBV7-9	NA	TRBJ2-1	few	CASSLDGTPGEQFF	TGTGCCAGCAGCTTAGACGGGACTCCGGGTGAGCAGTTCTTC
TRBV2	TRBD1	TRBJ1-1	NA	CASSPTPGTGVGAFF	TGTGCCAGCAGTCCCACCCCCGGGACAGGAGTTGGAGCTTTCTTT
TRBV6-5	NA	TRBJ1-5	few	CASSRSGGNQPQHF	TGTGCCAGCAGTAGGTCCGGTGGGAATCAGCCCCAGCATTTT
TRBV6-1	TRBD1	TRBJ1-1	NA	CASSGTGRTEAFF	TGTGCCAGCAGTGGGACAGGGCGGACTGAAGCTTTCTTT
TRBV18	NA	TRBJ1-6	few	CASSPSGVGNSPLHF	TGTGCCAGCTCACCCTCAGGGGTCGGGAATTCACCCCTCCACTTT
TRBV7-2	NA	TRBJ2-7	NA	CASSLSLYEQYF	TGTGCCAGCAGCCTGAGCCTTTACGAGCAGTACTTC
TRBV4-1	NA	TRBJ1-2	few	CASSQGSGPYGYTF	TGCGCCAGCAGCCAAGGATCCGGACCCTATGGCTACACCTTC
TRBV5-4	NA	TRBJ2-2	few	CASSLAPGNTGELFF	TGTGCCAGCAGCTTGGCCCCCGGGAACACCGGGGAGCTGTTTTTT
TRBV29-1	TRBD1	TRBJ2-2	NA	CSVEGGDRSNTGELFF	TGCAGCGTTGAAGGGGGGGACAGGTCGAACACCGGGGAGCTGTTTTTT
TRBV5-1	NA	TRBJ2-3	NA	CASSLNGDDTQYF	TGCGCCAGCAGCTTGAATGGAGACGATACGCAGTATTTT
TRBV18	NA	TRBJ2-2	few	CASSPRAGMNTGELFF	TGTGCCAGCTCACCACGGGCAGGGATGAACACCGGGGAGCTGTTTTTT
TRBV18	NA	TRBJ2-7	NA	CASSLDRASYEQYF	TGTGCCAGCTCACTGGATAGGGCCTCCTACGAGCAGTACTTC
TRBV6-5	TRBD1	TRBJ1-2	NA	CASSRAGQGSYGYTF	TGTGCCAGCAGTCGCGCCGGACAGGGTAGCTATGGCTACACCTTC
TRBV4-2	NA	TRBJ1-5	NA	CASSQDVSGDQPQHF	TGTGCCAGCAGCCAAGATGTGTCAGGGGATCAGCCCCAGCATTTT
TRBV7-9	NA	TRBJ1-2	few	CASSNDQLTF	TGTGCCAGCAGTAACGACCAGCTCACCTTC
TRBV30	NA	TRBJ1-1	few	CAGRGNTEAFF	TGTGCGGGGCGGGGAAACACTGAAGCTTTCTTT
TRBV5-6	NA	TRBJ1-2	NA	CASSLVPLGGYTF	TGTGCCAGCAGCTTGGTGCCGTTAGGGGGCTACACCTTC
TRBV11-1	NA	TRBJ2-2	few	CASSLKLSWNTGELFF	TGTGCCAGCAGCTTAAAATTGTCGTGGAACACCGGGGAGCTGTTTTTT
TRBV7-2	TRBD2	TRBJ2-3	few	CASNLERGVTDTQYF	TGTGCCAGCAACCTGGAGCGGGGGGTAACAGATACGCAGTATTTT
TRBV2	NA	TRBJ1-2	NA	CASSLRPESNYGYTF	TGTGCCAGCAGCCTAAGACCGGAATCTAACTATGGCTACACCTTC
TRBV28	NA	TRBJ1-1	few	CASSPGTPTEAFF	TGTGCCAGCAGCCCTGGGACCCCCACTGAAGCTTTCTTT
TRBV29-1	TRBD1	TRBJ1-1	few	CSVDRENTEAFF	TGCAGCGTAGACAGGGAGAACACTGAAGCTTTCTTT